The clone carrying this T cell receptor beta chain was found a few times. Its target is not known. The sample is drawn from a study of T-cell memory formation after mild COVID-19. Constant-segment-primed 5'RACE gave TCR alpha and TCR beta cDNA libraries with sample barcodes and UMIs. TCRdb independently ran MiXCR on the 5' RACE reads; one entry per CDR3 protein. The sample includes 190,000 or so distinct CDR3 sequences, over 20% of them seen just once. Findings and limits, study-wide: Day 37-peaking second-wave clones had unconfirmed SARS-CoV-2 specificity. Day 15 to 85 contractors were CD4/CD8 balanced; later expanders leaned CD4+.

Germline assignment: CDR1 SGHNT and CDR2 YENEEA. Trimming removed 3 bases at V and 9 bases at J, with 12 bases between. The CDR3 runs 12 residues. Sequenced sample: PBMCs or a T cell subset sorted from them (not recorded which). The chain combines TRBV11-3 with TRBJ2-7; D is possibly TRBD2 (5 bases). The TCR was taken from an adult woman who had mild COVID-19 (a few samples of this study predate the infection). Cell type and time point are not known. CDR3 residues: CASSLDSRGQYF. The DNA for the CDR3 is TGTGCCAGCAGCTTGGACTCTCGGGGGCAGTACTTC.